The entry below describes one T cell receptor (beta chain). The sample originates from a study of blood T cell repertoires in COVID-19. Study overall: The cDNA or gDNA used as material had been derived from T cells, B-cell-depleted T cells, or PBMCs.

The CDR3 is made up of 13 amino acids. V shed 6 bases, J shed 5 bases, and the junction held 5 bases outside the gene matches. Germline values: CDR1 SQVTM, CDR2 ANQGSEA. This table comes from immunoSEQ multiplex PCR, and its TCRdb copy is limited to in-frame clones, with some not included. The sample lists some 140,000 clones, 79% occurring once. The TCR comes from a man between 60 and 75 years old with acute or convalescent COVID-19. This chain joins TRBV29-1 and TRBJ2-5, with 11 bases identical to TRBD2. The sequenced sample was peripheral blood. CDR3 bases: TGCAGCGTACAACCTAGCGGGAGGGAGACCCAGTACTTC. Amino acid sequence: CSVQPSGRETQYF.